These 5 T cell receptor beta chains share one sample of origin, sequenced in a study of cytomegalovirus exposure and HLA in healthy donors. With 60 Vbeta and 13 Jbeta primers, the PCR was carried out. Sequencing was performed with immunoSEQ multiplex PCR; in TCRdb, only in-frame clones are kept and a portion is missing. The repertoire consists of 80,000 to 130,000 clones, with about 79% occurring once and the leading ten covering more than 3.5%. What was sequenced was PBMCs. The receptors shown here come from a female donor in good health and CMV-seropositive.

This sequence joins TRBV5-4 and TRBJ1-2; tentatively, D is TRBD1 (6 bases). Trimming left V 3 bases short and J 6 bases short, with 24 bases between. The CDR3 runs 17 residues. The germline V gene encodes CDR1 SGHNT and CDR2 YYREEE (reference sequence). In DNA form, the CDR3 reads TGTGCCAGCAGCTCGGGAGGGGTGAGGGGGTTTTTAAATGGCTACACCTTC. Protein: CASSSGGVRGFLNGYTF.

This clone has only a few counts. The chain has TRBV7-8 and TRBJ2-7; D may be TRBD1 (7 bases). CDR3 length: 12 residues. The ends were cut back, 2 bases at V and 6 bases at J, with 8 bases in the middle. Germline CDR1 and CDR2: SGHVS and FQNEAQ. CDR3 nucleotide sequence: TGTGCCAGCAGCTTACAGGGGGGCGAGCAGTACTTC. Protein product: CASSLQGGEQYF.

The chain combines TRBV27 with TRBJ2-7, with D tentatively TRBD1 (5 bases). The CDR3 has 14 residues. V lost 5 bases, J lost 3 bases, and 14 bases lay in between. CDR1 and CDR2 from the germline V gene are MNHEY and SMNVEV (reference sequence). Here the CDR3 reads CASSSQTVGYEQYF. CDR3 sequence (DNA): TGTGCCAGCAGTAGTCAGACAGTTGGCTACGAGCAGTACTTC.

The V call is TRBV6-5, the J call TRBJ1-4; a possible D gene is TRBD1 (6 bases). V lost 2 bases and J lost 11, with 6 bases in between. Germline V gene lookup returns CDR1 MNHEY and CDR2 SVGAGI. The CDR3 is 11 residues long. Here the CDR3 DNA reads TGTGCCAGCAGTTACAGGGGGAAACTGTTTTTT. Encoded protein: CASSYRGKLFF.

V and J are TRBV6-5 and TRBJ1-2, with 7 nucleotides matching TRBD1. Unmatched junction bases numbered 1, after V lost 5 bases and J lost 4 bases. The CDR3 runs 12 residues. The V gene's germline CDR1 is MNHEY and CDR2 SVGAGI. The CDR3 region is CASSDRAYGYTF. DNA for the CDR3: TGTGCCAGCAGTGACAGGGCCTATGGCTACACCTTC.